This T cell receptor beta chain was recorded in a study of Ad26.COV2.S vaccination and SARS-CoV-2 variants. Study in general: Once, or twice with 56 days between doses, Ad26.COV2.S was given intramuscularly.

The treatment denotes: roughly 19 received Ad26.COV2.S at low or high dose, single or two shots; roughly 5 received placebo; per-sample allocation not given. Sampling was performed 63 days after the first vaccine or placebo injection. Whole-study results and caveats: Placebo recipients trailed vaccine recipients in spike-specific TCR breadth. Estimates derived from TCR breadth and depth analyses may have underestimated total T cell responses.

Clones were sequenced by immunoSEQ multiplex PCR, and TCRdb holds only the in-frame ones, with some missing. The table has 300,000 to 500,000 clones, 80% to 90% seen once; the top ten hold 3% to 4.5%. Germline CDR1 MNHNY, CDR2 SVGAGI (reference sequence). The V and J ends lost 2 bases and 3 bases, in that order; junction bases with no gene match: 6. The CDR3 has 16 amino acids. About this clone: The antigen remains unidentified.

The sequence was obtained from a person aged 18-60 years who received the Ad26.COV2.S COVID-19 vaccine or a placebo. Here the sequenced sample was peripheral blood, taken in a trial of Ad26.COV2.S vaccine versus placebo. The V gene is TRBV6-6, the J gene TRBJ1-2, with 10 bases fitting TRBD1. CDR3 protein: CASSYDRGQVDYGYTF. CDR3 nucleotides: TGTGCCAGCAGTTACGACAGGGGGCAAGTGGACTATGGCTACACCTTC.